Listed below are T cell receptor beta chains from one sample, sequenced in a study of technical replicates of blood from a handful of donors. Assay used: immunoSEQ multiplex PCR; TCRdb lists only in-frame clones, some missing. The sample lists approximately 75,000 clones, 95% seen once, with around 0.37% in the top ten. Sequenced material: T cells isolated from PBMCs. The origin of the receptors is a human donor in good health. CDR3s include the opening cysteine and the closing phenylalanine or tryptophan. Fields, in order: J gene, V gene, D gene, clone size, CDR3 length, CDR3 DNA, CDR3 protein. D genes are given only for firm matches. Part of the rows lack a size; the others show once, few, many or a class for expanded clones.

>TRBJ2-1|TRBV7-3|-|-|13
TGTGCCAGCAGCCAGGGGTCCTACAATGAGCAGTTCTTC
CASSQGSYNEQFF
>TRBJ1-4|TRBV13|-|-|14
TGTGCCAGCAGCGCAAACAGGCTACGGGAAAAACTGTTTTTT
CASSANRLREKLFF
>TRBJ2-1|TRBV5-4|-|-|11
TGTGCCAGCAGCTTGAGCGATGAGCAGTTCTTC
CASSLSDEQFF
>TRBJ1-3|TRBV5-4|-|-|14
TGTGCCAGCAGCTTGCAGGGCTCTGGAAACACCATATATTTT
CASSLQGSGNTIYF
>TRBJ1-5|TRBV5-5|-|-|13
TGTGCCAGCAGCTTGGGAGGAGATCAGCCCCAGCATTTT
CASSLGGDQPQHF
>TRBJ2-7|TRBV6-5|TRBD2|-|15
TGTGCCAGCAGTTACTCTTGGACTAGCCACCACGAGCAGTACTTC
CASSYSWTSHHEQYF
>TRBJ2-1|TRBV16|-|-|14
TGTGCCAGCAGCCTTCAGGGCAGGGACAATGAGCAGTTCTTC
CASSLQGRDNEQFF
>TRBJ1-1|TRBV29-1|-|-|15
TGCAGCGTTGAAGGACAACCTATAGGCCGCAAAGAAGCTTTCTTT
CSVEGQPIGRKEAFF
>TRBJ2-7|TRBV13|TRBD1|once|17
TGTGCCAGCAGCTTAGGGACAGGGGGCCGAACCTACTACGAGCAGTACTTC
CASSLGTGGRTYYEQYF
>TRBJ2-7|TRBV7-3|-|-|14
TGTGCCAGCAGCTCAGTCGGACAGCCTTCTGAGCAGTACTTC
CASSSVGQPSEQYF
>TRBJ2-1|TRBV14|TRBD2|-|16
TGTGCCAGCAGCCAAGATCTGGGGGGGGCCTACAATGAGCAGTTCTTC
CASSQDLGGAYNEQFF
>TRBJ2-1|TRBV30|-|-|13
TGTGCCTGGAGTGGACTGTCGCTACATGAGCAGTTCTTC
CAWSGLSLHEQFF
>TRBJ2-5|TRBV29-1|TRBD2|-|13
TGCAGCAACAATTTAGCGGGTGCGGAGACCCAGTACTTC
CSNNLAGAETQYF
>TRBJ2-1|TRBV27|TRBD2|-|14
TGTGCCAGCAGTCAGGGACTAGCGGGAGATGAGCAGTTCTTC
CASSQGLAGDEQFF
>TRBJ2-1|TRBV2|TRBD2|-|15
TGTGCCAGCAGCGATACTAGCGGGAGGGCCAGTGAGCAGTTCTTC
CASSDTSGRASEQFF
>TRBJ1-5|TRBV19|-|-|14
TGTGCCAGTAGAACCGGGACATTGAATCAGCCCCAGCATTTT
CASRTGTLNQPQHF
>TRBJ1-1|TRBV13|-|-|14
TGTGCCAGCAGCCCCAACCGGGGGGGCACTGAAGCTTTCTTT
CASSPNRGGTEAFF